This TCR beta chain was observed in a study of T cell clonality in common variable immunodeficiency. Points from the study as a whole: Shared TCRbeta clones were fewer between CVID subjects than controls. CVID patient heterogeneity limited repertoire-clinical complication correlations. Common variable immunodeficiency TCR beta sequences reportedly had fewer deletions and N-nucleotide insertions.

Germline V CDR1 and CDR2: SGHVS, FNYEAQ. The CDR3 spans 13 residues. The ends lost 5 bases at V and 6 bases at J; junction bases unmatched: 6. This clone has only a few counts. Antigen: not known. The read falls 3 residues short of the CDR3 end, and the missing part is taken from the germline J gene. Sequencing input was equivalent genomic DNA from CVID and controls. Sequenced by immunoSEQ multiplex PCR; TCRdb stores in-frame clones only, minus some. Sampling found 30,000 to 40,000 clones, none seen once. The receptor was isolated from a human donor with common variable immunodeficiency. The material sequenced was peripheral blood mononuclear cells. The V and J genes are TRBV7-6 and TRBJ2-7, with 8 nucleotides matching TRBD2. CDR3 DNA (partial): TGTGCCAGCAGCGCCGGGACTAGGAGCGAG. The encoded protein is CASSAGTRSE. Given in full, the CDR3 is CASSAGTRSEQYF.